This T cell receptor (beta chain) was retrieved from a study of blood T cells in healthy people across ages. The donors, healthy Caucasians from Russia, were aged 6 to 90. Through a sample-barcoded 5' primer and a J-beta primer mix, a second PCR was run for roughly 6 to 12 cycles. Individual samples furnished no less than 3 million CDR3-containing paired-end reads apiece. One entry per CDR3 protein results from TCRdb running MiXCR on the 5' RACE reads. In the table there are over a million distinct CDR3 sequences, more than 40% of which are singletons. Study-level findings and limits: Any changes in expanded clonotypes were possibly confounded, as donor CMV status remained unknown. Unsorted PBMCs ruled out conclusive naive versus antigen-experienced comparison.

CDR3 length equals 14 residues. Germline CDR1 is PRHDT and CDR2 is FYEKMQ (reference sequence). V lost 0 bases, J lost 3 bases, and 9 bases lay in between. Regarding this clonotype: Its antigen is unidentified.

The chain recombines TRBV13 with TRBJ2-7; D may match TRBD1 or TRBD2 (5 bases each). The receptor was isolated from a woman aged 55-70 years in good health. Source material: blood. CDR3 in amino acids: CASSLGRGDYEQYF. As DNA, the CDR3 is TGTGCCAGCAGCTTAGGGAGAGGGGACTACGAGCAGTACTTC.